This T cell receptor beta chain was found in a study of OX40 agonist ivuxolimab in advanced cancers. V was shortened by 6 bases and J by 9 bases, with 18 bases between the two germline ends. Germline V gives CDR1 SNHLY, CDR2 FYNNEI. This CDR3 contains 14 residues. The method was immunoSEQ multiplex PCR; TCRdb's version includes in-frame clones alone and lacks a portion of them. Here the sample spans about 62,000 clones, approximately 85% being singletons. This specimen consisted of CD4+ or CD8+ T cells sorted from blood, obtained in a trial of the OX40 agonist ivuxolimab. The receptor comes from an adult with an advanced solid tumor such as melanoma, head and neck, liver or kidney cancer. The chain combines TRBV2 with TRBJ2-1; perhaps TRBD1 as D (6 bases). As DNA, the CDR3 is TGTGCCAGCAGGCGAGAGGAATTAGGGGGTGAGCAGTTCTTC. Translated: CASRREELGGEQFF.